This TCR beta chain was captured in a study of beta chain features in type 1 diabetes. At the level of the study: Cell yields, gender and age were similar in healthy donors and patients. Study-wide findings and caveats: Cells with high TCR expression could be over-represented by cDNA sequencing. In every one of the four CD4+ subsets, TCRB CDR3s were moderately but significantly shorter in Type 1 diabetes patients. Naive, central memory and Treg TCRB repertoires appeared more alike in patients than in healthy donors.

As concerns this clone: Its antigen is unknown.

The sequenced template was cDNA made from the entire isolated RNA. Here immunoSEQ multiplex PCR was the method, and the copy in TCRdb shows in-frame clones only, minus some. The sample has 640,000 or so clones, roughly an eighth seen once. The source material was naive CD4+ T cells from blood. This TCR came from a man aged 18 to 30 with type 1 diabetes.

The CDR3 bases are TGTGCCAGTGGGGACAGGGGGTACAATGAGCAGTTCTTC. It codes for CASGDRGYNEQFF. The chain links TRBV19 to TRBJ2-1, with TRBD1 matching 11 bases. J lost 4 bases, V lost 8 bases, and 1 base had no gene match. The CDR3 extends over 13 amino acids. Per the germline V gene, CDR1 is LNHDA and CDR2 is SQIVND (reference sequence).